This T cell receptor beta chain was sequenced for a study of T cells after yellow fever vaccination. Findings and limits, study-wide: Detected again after the booster were most primary-vaccination clones, at about 96% CD4 and 70% to 90% CD8. Peaking on day 5 versus 15, the secondary response was faster but weaker.

Trimming took 6 bases from V and 0 from J, leaving 9 bases between them. This CDR3 region has 14 residues. Germline CDR1 is MNHEY and CDR2 is SVGEGT. Production of TCR cDNA was by 5'RACE template switching, which also added a universal primer site and UMIs. TCRdb reanalysed the 5' RACE reads using MiXCR and keeps one entry per CDR3 protein. This table has about 300,000 distinct CDR3 sequences, under 9% appearing once. The table lists this clonotype with many counts. The antigen is not known. This chain connects TRBV6-2 or TRBV6-3 to TRBJ2-1, with D tentatively TRBD1 (6 bases). The TCR sequence derives from a man in his late teens or twenties who received the YFV17D yellow fever vaccine. Sequencing used CD4+ T cells sorted from PBMCs, obtained 5 days after the yellow fever booster vaccination. The CDR3 DNA reads TGTGCCAGCAGAGGACAGAGCTCCTACAATGAGCAGTTCTTC. Translated, it gives CASRGQSSYNEQFF.